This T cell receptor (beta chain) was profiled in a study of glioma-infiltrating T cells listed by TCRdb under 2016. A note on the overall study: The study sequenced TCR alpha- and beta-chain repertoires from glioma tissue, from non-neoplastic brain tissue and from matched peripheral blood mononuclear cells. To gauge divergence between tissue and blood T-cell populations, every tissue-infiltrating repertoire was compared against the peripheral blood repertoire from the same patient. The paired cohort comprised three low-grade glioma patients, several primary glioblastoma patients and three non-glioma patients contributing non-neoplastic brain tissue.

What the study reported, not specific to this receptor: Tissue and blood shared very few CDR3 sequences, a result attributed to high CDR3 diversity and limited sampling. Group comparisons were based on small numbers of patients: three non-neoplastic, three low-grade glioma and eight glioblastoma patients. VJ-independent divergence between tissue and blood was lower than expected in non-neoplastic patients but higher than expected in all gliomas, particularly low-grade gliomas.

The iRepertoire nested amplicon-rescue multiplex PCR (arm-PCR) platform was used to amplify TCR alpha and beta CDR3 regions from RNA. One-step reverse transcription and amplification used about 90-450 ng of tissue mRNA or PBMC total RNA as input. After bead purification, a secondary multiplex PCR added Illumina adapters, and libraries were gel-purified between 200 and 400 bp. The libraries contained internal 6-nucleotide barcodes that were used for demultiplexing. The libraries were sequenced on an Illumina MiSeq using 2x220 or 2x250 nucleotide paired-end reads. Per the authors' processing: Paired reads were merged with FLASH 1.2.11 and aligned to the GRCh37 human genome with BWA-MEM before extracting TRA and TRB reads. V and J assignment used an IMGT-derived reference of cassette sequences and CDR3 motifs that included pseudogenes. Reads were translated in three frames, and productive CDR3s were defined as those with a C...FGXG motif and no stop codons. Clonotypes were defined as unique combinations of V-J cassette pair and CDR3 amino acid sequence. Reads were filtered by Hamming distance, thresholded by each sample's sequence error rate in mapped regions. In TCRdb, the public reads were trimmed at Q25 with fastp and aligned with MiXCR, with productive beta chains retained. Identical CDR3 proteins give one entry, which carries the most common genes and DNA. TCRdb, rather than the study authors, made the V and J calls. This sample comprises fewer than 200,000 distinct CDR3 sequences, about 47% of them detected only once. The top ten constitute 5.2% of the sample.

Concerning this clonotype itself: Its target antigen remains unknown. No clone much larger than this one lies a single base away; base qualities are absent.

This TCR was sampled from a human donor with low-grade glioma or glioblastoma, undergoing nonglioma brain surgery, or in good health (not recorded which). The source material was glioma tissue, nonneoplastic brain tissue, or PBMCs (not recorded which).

At the DNA level, the sequence is TGTGCCTTGAACCAGGTGAACACTGAAGCTTTCTTT. The translation is CALNQVNTEAFF. The chain joins TRBV30 to TRBJ1-1, with an unclear D gene assignment. The germline ends are 9 bases apart after V is trimmed by 7 bases and J by 0 bases. The germline V gene encodes CDR1 GTSNPN and CDR2 SVGIG (reference sequence). The CDR3 goes from the cysteine to the phenylalanine over 12 residues. Only the CDR3 region is kept as DNA, spanning 36 bases read in frame from base 1.